This T cell receptor (beta chain) was sequenced for a study of blood T cell repertoires in COVID-19. This CDR3 has 15 amino acids. Trimming removed 3 bases at V and 0 bases at J, with 10 bases between. CDR1 SGDLS and CDR2 YYNGEE come from the germline V gene. Study processing details: Amplification with reference gene primers provided the estimates of nucleated cell counts. The protocol was immunoSEQ multiplex PCR, while the TCRdb copy is restricted to in-frame clones and leaves out a portion. V, J and clone size are those of that table, while D and trimming were read from the DNA. Of roughly 250,000 clones in the sample, approximately 80% were seen once.

Input material: peripheral blood. The V call is TRBV9, the J call TRBJ1-3; D unresolved. The TCR originated in a woman older than 75 with acute or convalescent COVID-19. The CDR3 loop reads CASSAPTGSGNTIYF. Here the CDR3 DNA reads TGTGCCAGCAGCGCACCGACGGGCTCTGGAAACACCATATATTTT.